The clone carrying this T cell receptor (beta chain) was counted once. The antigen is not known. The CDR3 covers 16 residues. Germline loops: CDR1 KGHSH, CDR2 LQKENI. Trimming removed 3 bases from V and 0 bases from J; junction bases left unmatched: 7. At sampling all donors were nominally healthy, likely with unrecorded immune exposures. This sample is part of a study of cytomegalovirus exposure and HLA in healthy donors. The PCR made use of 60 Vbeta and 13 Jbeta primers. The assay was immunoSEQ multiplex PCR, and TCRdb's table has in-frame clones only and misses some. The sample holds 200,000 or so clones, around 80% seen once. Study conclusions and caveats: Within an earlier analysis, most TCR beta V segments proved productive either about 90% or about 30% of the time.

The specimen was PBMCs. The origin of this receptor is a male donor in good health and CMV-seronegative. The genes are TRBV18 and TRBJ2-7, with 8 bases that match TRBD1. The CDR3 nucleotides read TGTGCCAGCTCACCTCTTTCCGGGACAGGCTCCTACGAGCAGTACTTC. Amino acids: CASSPLSGTGSYEQYF.